This is a list of T cell receptor beta chains from one sample in a study of chemoradiotherapy in HPV16-positive cancers. The method was immunoSEQ multiplex PCR; TCRdb's version includes in-frame clones alone and lacks a portion of them. In the table there are tens of thousands of clones, 89% of which are singletons. Here the sequenced sample was blood, taken from a patient who underwent chemoradiotherapy. The receptors originated from a human donor with HPV-associated anogenital cancer. The CDR3 runs from the conserved cysteine through the conserved F or W. D genes are given only for firm matches. Clone size appears in some rows only: once, few, many, or a class for an expanded clone.

>TRBV11-2|few|TRBJ1-6|-
CASSPQGRGNSPLHF
TGTGCCAGCAGCCCGCAGGGAAGAGGCAATTCACCCCTCCACTTT
>TRBV28|-|TRBJ1-1|-
CASTLGAVEAFF
TGTGCCAGCACCCTGGGGGCGGTTGAAGCTTTCTTT
>TRBV7-2|-|TRBJ1-3|TRBD1
CASSLGAPGGGMGGNTIYF
TGTGCCAGCAGCTTAGGGGCTCCAGGGGGCGGCATGGGTGGAAACACCATATATTTT
>TRBV19|-|TRBJ2-7|-
CASSPGGGYEQYF
TGTGCCAGTAGCCCCGGTGGGGGGTACGAGCAGTACTTC
>TRBV30|-|TRBJ2-7|-
CAWSVGESQYF
TGTGCCTGGAGTGTGGGGGAGTCGCAGTACTTC
>TRBV6-1|-|TRBJ1-2|TRBD1
CASSELTGTYGYTF
TGTGCCAGCAGTGAATTGACAGGGACCTATGGCTACACCTTC
>TRBV5-4|-|TRBJ2-2|TRBD2
CASSSPGGPPGELFF
TGTGCCAGCAGCTCCCCGGGGGGGCCCCCCGGGGAGCTGTTTTTT
>TRBV19|-|TRBJ1-3|-
CASSPGHLVDGNTIYF
TGTGCCAGTAGTCCGGGACACCTGGTTGATGGTAACACCATATATTTT
>TRBV2|-|TRBJ2-5|TRBD2
CASSEAGGNSGEEQYF
TGTGCCAGCAGTGAAGCAGGGGGTAATAGCGGGGAAGAACAGTACTTC
>TRBV9|-|TRBJ2-5|TRBD1
CASSVGRVGRQGAKETQYF
TGTGCCAGCAGCGTAGGCAGGGTGGGGAGACAGGGGGCCAAAGAGACCCAGTACTTC
>TRBV7-2|-|TRBJ2-5|-
CASSPGTPSGETQYF
TGTGCCAGCAGCCCTGGGACCCCGTCCGGAGAGACCCAGTACTTC
>TRBV30|-|TRBJ2-2|TRBD2
CAWDGTSGSNWELFF
TGTGCCTGGGACGGGACTAGCGGGAGCAACTGGGAGCTGTTTTTT
>TRBV6-5|-|TRBJ1-1|-
CASNGPGGEAFF
TGTGCCAGCAACGGGCCGGGAGGGGAGGCTTTCTTT
>TRBV11-3|once|TRBJ1-1|-
CASSLWGGTEAFF
TGTGCCAGCAGCTTATGGGGAGGAACTGAAGCTTTCTTT
>TRBV14|-|TRBJ2-7|TRBD1
CASSQRRDRGLGAYEQYF
TGTGCCAGCAGCCAACGTCGGGACAGGGGGCTTGGGGCCTACGAGCAGTACTTC
>TRBV6-6|once|TRBJ2-6|TRBD1
CASGKGTGDISVLTF
TGTGCCAGCGGGAAGGGGACAGGGGATATCTCCGTCCTGACTTTC
>TRBV4-3|-|TRBJ1-2|TRBD1
CASSQDRGAGGGYGYTF
TGCGCCAGCAGCCAAGATAGGGGGGCAGGGGGCGGCTATGGCTACACCTTC
>TRBV6-5|once|TRBJ2-1|-
CASSNPGLDNEQFF
TGTGCCAGCAGTAACCCGGGACTTGACAATGAGCAGTTCTTC
>TRBV19|-|TRBJ2-1|TRBD2
CASSIRTSGGRNEQFF
TGTGCCAGTAGTATAAGGACTAGCGGGGGCCGCAATGAGCAGTTCTTC
>TRBV6-5|-|TRBJ2-7|TRBD1
CASRAGTGSSYEQYF
TGTGCCAGCAGGGCCGGGACAGGGAGCTCCTACGAGCAGTACTTC
>TRBV18|-|TRBJ2-5|-
CASSGLAAETQYF
TGTGCCAGCTCCGGTTTAGCGGCGGAGACCCAGTACTTC
>TRBV9|-|TRBJ1-1|-
CASSVLWEGATEAFF
TGTGCCAGCAGCGTCCTGTGGGAAGGGGCCACTGAAGCTTTCTTT
>TRBV4-1|-|TRBJ1-3|-
CASSQAGSLSGNTIYF
TGCGCCAGCAGCCAAGCCGGGTCACTCTCTGGAAACACCATATATTTT
>TRBV5-6|-|TRBJ1-3|-
CASSTLQVRLSSGNTIYF
TGTGCCAGCAGCACTCTACAGGTCCGCCTAAGCTCTGGAAACACCATATATTTT
>TRBV28|once|TRBJ2-1|TRBD2
CASSHLAGGASGEQFF
TGTGCCAGCAGTCACCTAGCGGGCGGGGCCTCTGGTGAGCAGTTCTTC
>TRBV5-4|-|TRBJ1-2|-
CASSSSQGVGYTF
TGTGCCAGCAGCTCGTCTCAGGGAGTTGGCTACACCTTC
>TRBV19|once|TRBJ2-7|-
CASSIGGGAYEQYF
TGTGCCAGTAGTATTGGGGGTGGCGCATACGAGCAGTACTTC
>TRBV7-3|-|TRBJ1-1|-
CASSKDRNTEAFF
TGTGCCAGCAGCAAGGACAGAAACACTGAAGCTTTCTTT
>TRBV6-5|-|TRBJ1-3|TRBD1
CASREGQRAGNTIYF
TGTGCCAGCAGGGAGGGACAGCGCGCTGGAAACACCATATATTTT
>TRBV4-1|-|TRBJ2-3|-
CASSPSPGRTSTDTQYF
TGCGCCAGCAGCCCGAGCCCGGGCAGGACTAGCACAGATACGCAGTATTTT
>TRBV5-6|once|TRBJ1-4|-
CASSLGGQPFLEKLFF
TGTGCCAGCAGCTTGGGCGGACAGCCCTTTTTGGAAAAACTGTTTTTT
>TRBV5-4|-|TRBJ2-1|-
CASSQGLHNEQFF
TGCGCCAGCAGCCAAGGACTTCACAATGAGCAGTTCTTC
>TRBV5-1|-|TRBJ1-4|-
CASSLVGGDNEKLFF
TGCGCCAGCAGCTTGGTAGGGGGGGATAATGAAAAACTGTTTTTT
>TRBV4-3|-|TRBJ2-3|TRBD2
CASSQVGTSLTDTQYF
TGCGCCAGCAGCCAAGTTGGGACTAGCCTCACAGATACGCAGTATTTT
>TRBV5-1|-|TRBJ2-2|-
CASSLDSANTGELFF
TGCGCCAGCAGCTTGGATAGCGCGAACACCGGGGAGCTGTTTTTT
>TRBV18|-|TRBJ1-2|TRBD1
CASSLGDSNYGYTF
TGTGCCAGCTCACTGGGGGACAGTAACTATGGCTACACCTTC
>TRBV21-1|-|TRBJ1-1|-
CASSKAEGEPNTEAFF
TGTGCCAGCAGCAAAGCTGAGGGAGAGCCGAACACTGAAGCTTTCTTT
>TRBV5-1|-|TRBJ2-1|TRBD1
CASSKDPGTGYNEQFF
TGCGCCAGCAGCAAGGATCCCGGGACAGGGTACAATGAGCAGTTCTTC
>TRBV29-1|-|TRBJ2-3|TRBD1
CSARGLADTQYF
TGCAGCGCCAGGGGGTTGGCAGATACGCAGTATTTT
>TRBV14|once|TRBJ2-5|-
CASSQDPAYF
TGTGCCAGCAGCCAAGATCCTGCTTACTTC
>TRBV18|-|TRBJ1-2|-
CASSPAGSNYGYTF
TGTGCCAGCTCACCAGCGGGGTCTAACTATGGCTACACCTTC
>TRBV7-9|-|TRBJ2-3|TRBD2
CASSRAGGGTDTQYF
TGTGCCAGCAGCAGAGCTGGGGGGGGCACAGATACGCAGTATTTT
>TRBV9|once|TRBJ2-1|-
CASSAEGARDEQFF
TGTGCCAGCAGCGCAGAAGGGGCGAGGGATGAGCAGTTCTTC
>TRBV25-1|-|TRBJ1-1|-
CASSEHRGANRNTEAFF
TGTGCCAGCAGTGAGCATCGGGGGGCAAATAGGAACACTGAAGCTTTCTTT
>TRBV4-1|once|TRBJ2-7|-
CASSPGGNEQYF
TGCGCCAGCAGCCCCGGGGGTAACGAGCAGTACTTC
>TRBV7-9|-|TRBJ1-1|TRBD1
CASSRGQATLNTEAFF
TGTGCCAGCAGCCGAGGACAGGCAACCCTGAACACTGAAGCTTTCTTT
>TRBV21-1|-|TRBJ1-6|-
CASATTGRNSPLHF
TGTGCCAGCGCAACGACAGGGCGAAATTCACCCCTCCACTTT
>TRBV27|few|TRBJ1-5|TRBD1
CASSKVGQGGQPQHF
TGTGCCAGCAGTAAGGTCGGACAGGGTGGTCAGCCCCAGCATTTT
>TRBV2|-|TRBJ2-5|TRBD2
CASSALGLAGRETQYF
TGTGCCAGCAGTGCCCTCGGACTAGCGGGGAGAGAGACCCAGTACTTC
>TRBV7-8|-|TRBJ2-7|-
CASSIRDTYEQYF
TGTGCCAGCAGCATTCGGGACACTTACGAGCAGTACTTC
>TRBV7-7|-|TRBJ2-1|TRBD1
CASSPLQGASNNEQFF
TGTGCTAGCAGCCCTCTACAGGGGGCCTCAAACAATGAGCAGTTCTTC